A single sample is the source of the 17 T cell receptor beta chains below, sequenced in a study of T cells in Graves' hyperthyroidism and ophthalmopathy. The source material, RNA transcripts, was used to amplify TCR beta CDR3 regions. Researchers ran a first-round RT-PCR on the TCR CDR3 using the HTBI primer set. A single record per CDR3 protein comes from TCRdb applying MiXCR to the multiplex PCR reads. Here the sample spans hundreds of thousands of distinct CDR3 sequences, about 15% being singletons. Sequencing input: blood. All receptors come from a woman aged 30 to 39 with Graves' hyperthyroidism.

Many counts were recorded for this clonotype. CDR3: CASSPRTGNSPLHF. The DNA of the CDR3 is TGTGCCAGCAGTCCCCGGACAGGGAATTCACCCCTCCACTTT. The V and J genes are TRBV14 and TRBJ1-6; 8 bases map to TRBD1. This CDR3 has 14 amino acids. Germline V CDR1 and CDR2: SGHDN, FVKESK. Trimming took 6 bases from V and 7 from J; bases not matched to a gene: 5.

This clonotype was detected ten times or more. The chain has TRBV2 and TRBJ2-5, with D tentatively TRBD2 (5 bases). The germline V gene has CDR1 SNHLY and CDR2 FYNNEI. Trimming removed 0 bases from V and 7 bases from J, with 6 bases in between. CDR3 length: 12 amino acids. The CDR3 loop reads CASSEAEATQYF. Written as DNA, the CDR3 is TGTGCCAGCAGTGAAGCGGAGGCGACCCAGTACTTC.

The rearrangement links TRBV10-3 to TRBJ2-3, with 7 bases lining up with TRBD2. The CDR3 has 13 amino acids. The germline CDR1 and CDR2 sequences are ENHRY and SYGVKD. The trim removed 0 bases at V and 9 bases at J, leaving 3 bases unmatched. The CDR3 is CAISESKGGTQYF. The CDR3 DNA sequence: TGTGCCATCAGTGAGTCGAAGGGAGGGACGCAGTATTTT.

This chain connects TRBV29-1 to TRBJ2-7, with 7 bases that match TRBD2. CDR1 is SQVTM, CDR2 ANQGSEA, per germline. The CDR3 length is 10 residues. The junction had 6 bases not matched to a gene; V was cut back by 7 bases and J by 9 bases. CDR3 nucleotides: TGCAGCGCACACCCTAGCGGGCAGTACTTC. Translated: CSAHPSGQYF.

In this sample, this clonotype turned up many times. This chain uses TRBV28 with TRBJ2-7; no reliable D call. Germline CDR1 is MDHEN and CDR2 is SYDVKM. The CDR3 contains 13 residues. V lost 7 bases to trimming and J lost 2 bases, with 12 bases between them. This CDR3 is CASKGNGPYEQYF. In DNA, the CDR3 is TGTGCCAGCAAGGGAAACGGACCCTACGAGCAGTACTTC.

This clonotype was counted ten times or more. The rearrangement uses TRBV20-1 and TRBJ2-7, with 15 bases matching TRBD2. V trimming: 5 bases; J trimming: 3 bases; junction bases outside the gene matches: 11. Per the germline V gene, CDR1 is DFQATT and CDR2 is SNEGSKA (reference sequence). The CDR3 contains 17 residues. In nucleotides, the CDR3 is TGCAGTGCTGCCCCCCAAGGACTAGCGGGAGGGGGCTACGAGCAGTACTTC. This gives the protein CSAAPQGLAGGGYEQYF.

This clonotype showed up just a few times. V is TRBV6-2 or TRBV6-3 and J is TRBJ2-1; 8 bases line up with TRBD1. Germline CDR1 is MNHEY and CDR2 is SVGEGT. The trim removed 5 bases at V and 6 bases at J, leaving 6 bases unmatched. The CDR3 consists of 14 residues. CDR3 amino acids: CASSGQGRGNEQFF. The CDR3 DNA reads TGTGCCAGCAGTGGACAGGGAAGGGGCAATGAGCAGTTCTTC.

With respect to this clonotype: One base away lies a much larger clone, so this may be a sequencing read error. The chain is built from TRBV2 and TRBJ2-7; TRBD1 agrees at 10 bases. The CDR3 length is 14 residues. CDR1 and CDR2 from the germline V gene are SNHLY and FYNNEI. V shed 6 bases and J 3 bases; nucleotides not matched to a gene: 5. This CDR3 is CASSTGQGNYEQYF. The CDR3 nucleotides are TGTGCCAGCAGCACGGGACAGGGGAACTACGAGCAGTACTTC.

The chain combines TRBV2 with TRBJ2-1; 7 bases map to TRBD1. Germline lookup yields CDR1 SNHLY and CDR2 FYNNEI. The CDR3 length is 16 residues. Trimming removed 5 bases from V and 3 bases from J; junction bases left unmatched: 10. CDR3 coding DNA: TGTGCCAGCAGTCTCGCAGGGGGAGAGCGCTACAATGAGCAGTTCTTC. Protein sequence: CASSLAGGERYNEQFF. The whole variable domain, remainder taken from reference TRBV2 and TRBJ2-1, is EPEVTQTPSHQVTQMGQEVILRCVPISNHLYFYWYRQILGQKVEFLVSFYNNEISEKSEIFDDQFSVERPDGSNFTLKIRSTKLEDSAMYFCASSLAGGERYNEQFFGPGTRLTVL.

This clonotype was counted ten times or more. The V and J genes are TRBV18 and TRBJ1-2; the D is unclear. The CDR3 is 13 amino acids. Trimming cost V 3 bases and J 4 bases, with 9 bases left between them. Germline V gene data show CDR1 as KGHSH and CDR2 as LQKENI. CDR3 DNA: TGTGCCAGCTCACCGGGAACCTTCTATGGCTACACCTTC. Its translation is CASSPGTFYGYTF.

The table lists this clonotype with a few counts. The CDR3 nucleotides are TGTGCCAGCAGCCCCCGGGGCTCACTAATCTACGAGCAGTACTTC. Amino acid sequence: CASSPRGSLIYEQYF. The rearrangement joins TRBV9 to TRBJ2-7, with D possibly being TRBD1 or TRBD2 (5 bases each). Trimming removed 4 bases from V and 3 bases from J, with 17 bases in between. CDR3 length equals 15 residues. The germline V gene encodes CDR1 SGDLS and CDR2 YYNGEE.

This clonotype showed up just a few times. V and J are TRBV4-1 and TRBJ2-7; D is unresolved. With 5 bases removed from V and 1 base from J, the gap between germline ends came to 9 bases. CDR1 and CDR2 (germline): MGHRA, YSYEKL. The CDR3 contains 13 residues. This CDR3 is CASSINLSYEQYF. As DNA, the CDR3 is TGCGCCAGCAGCATCAATCTATCCTACGAGCAGTACTTC.

The DNA of the CDR3 is TGTGCCAGCAGCTTAGCCTCTTGGGTTGGGAGTGGGGCCAACGTCCTGACTTTC. Translating it yields CASSLASWVGSGANVLTF. The chain links TRBV7-8 to TRBJ2-6, with a tentative D call TRBD2 (5 bases). The V gene lost 0 bases and the J gene lost 3 bases, with 15 bases spanning the gap. This CDR3 is built from 18 residues. Germline CDR1 reads SGHVS; CDR2 reads FQNEAQ.

Comments on this clonotype: A much larger clonotype is one base distant, so this may be a read error. The chain uses TRBV13 and TRBJ2-2; TRBD1 agrees at 8 bases. The CDR3 loop spans 16 amino acids. V lost 5 bases to trimming and J lost 6 bases; unmatched junction nucleotides: 11. CDR1 and CDR2 from the germline V gene are PRHDT and FYEKMQ (reference sequence). In DNA, the CDR3 is TGTGCCAGCAGCGCCTGGGCAGGGGGCCCACCCGGGGAGCTGTTTTTT. It yields the protein CASSAWAGGPPGELFF.

The V and J genes are TRBV15 and TRBJ1-3; TRBD1 matches 7 bases. V dropped 4 bases and J dropped 7; count of bases not matched to a gene: 10. The CDR3 has 15 residues. CDR1 LNHNV and CDR2 YYDKDF come from the germline V gene (reference sequence). DNA of the CDR3: TGTGCCACCAGCAAAACAGGGGAAGGGAGGAACACCATATATTTT. Residues: CATSKTGEGRNTIYF.

The rearrangement uses TRBV29-1 and TRBJ2-7, with 10 positions matching TRBD2. J lost 3 bases, V lost 2 bases, and 7 bases had no gene match. The CDR3 is 15 residues long. CDR1 and CDR2 (germline): SQVTM, ANQGSEA. The CDR3 protein is CSVEHVSGGRYEQYF. The CDR3 bases are TGCAGCGTTGAACATGTTAGCGGGGGGCGCTACGAGCAGTACTTC.

The V gene is TRBV5-1, the J gene TRBJ2-7; perhaps D is TRBD1 or TRBD2 (5 bases each). V shed 0 bases and J shed 5 bases, with 12 bases lying between them. CDR3 length equals 14 residues. Germline assignment: CDR1 SGHRS and CDR2 YFSETQ. The CDR3 bases are TGCGCCAGCAGCTTGGAATCTAGAGGGGACGAGCAGTACTTC. Protein: CASSLESRGDEQYF.